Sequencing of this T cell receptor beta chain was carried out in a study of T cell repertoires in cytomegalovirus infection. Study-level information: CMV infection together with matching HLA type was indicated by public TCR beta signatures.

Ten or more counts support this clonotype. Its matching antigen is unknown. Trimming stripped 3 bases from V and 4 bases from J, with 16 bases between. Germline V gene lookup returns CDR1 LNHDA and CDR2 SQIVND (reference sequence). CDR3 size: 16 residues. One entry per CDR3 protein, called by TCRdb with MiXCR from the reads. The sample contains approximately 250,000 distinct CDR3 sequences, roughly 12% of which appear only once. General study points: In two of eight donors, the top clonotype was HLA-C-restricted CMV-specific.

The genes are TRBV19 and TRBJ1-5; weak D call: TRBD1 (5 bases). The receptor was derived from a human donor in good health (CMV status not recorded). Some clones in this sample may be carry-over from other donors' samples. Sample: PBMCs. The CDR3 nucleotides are TGTGCCAGTAGTATGGGATCCAGGGCCGGTAATCAGCCCCAGCATTTT. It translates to CASSMGSRAGNQPQHF.